Following are 24 T cell receptor beta chains from one sample sequenced in a study of T-cell reconstitution after alpha-beta-depleted transplantation in children. The authors prepared the TCRbeta library with unique molecular identifiers. One entry per CDR3 protein results from TCRdb running MiXCR on the PCR reads. The top ten clones hold roughly 15% of a sample with 450,000 to 550,000 distinct CDR3 sequences, approximately 10% of them seen once. Sequencing was performed on PBMCs, mostly from graft donor cells, taken 180 days after TCRalphabeta/CD19-depleted stem cell transplant. The receptors stem from a female patient between 2 and 15 years old who had a stem cell transplant for aplastic anemia, so the T cells may come from the graft donor.

In its sample, this clonotype was seen many times. The rearrangement uses TRBV12-3 or TRBV12-4 and TRBJ2-1; 8 bases match TRBD2. This CDR3 region has 15 residues. V shed 6 bases, J shed 9 bases, and the junction held 13 bases outside the gene matches. The CDR3 region is CASSLRGAGVGEQFF. DNA of the CDR3: TGTGCCAGCAGCTTGAGGGGAGCGGGAGTTGGTGAGCAGTTCTTC.

This clonotype was recorded at least ten times. This chain links TRBV12-3 or TRBV12-4 with TRBJ2-1; no clear D. CDR3 length: 12 residues. The germline V and J ends were trimmed by 5 bases and 4 bases, with 6 bases remaining between them. In DNA, the CDR3 is TGTGCCAGCAGTCTTCTATACAATGAGCAGTTCTTC. It is translated as CASSLLYNEQFF.

The gene calls are TRBV7-6 and TRBJ1-1, with TRBD1 matching over 9 bases. From germline, CDR1 is SGHVS and CDR2 FNYEAQ. The CDR3 covers 17 residues. V dropped 3 bases and J dropped 6; count of bases not matched to a gene: 14. This chain's CDR3 is CASSFGQGPGWGPEAFF. CDR3 DNA sequence: TGTGCCAGCAGCTTTGGACAGGGGCCAGGGTGGGGCCCTGAAGCTTTCTTT.

The V and J genes are TRBV15 and TRBJ2-2, with 7 bases identical to TRBD2. The CDR3 is made up of 16 amino acids. In germline, CDR1 is LNHNV, CDR2 YYDKDF (reference sequence). V shed 0 bases, J shed 7 bases, and the junction held 8 bases outside the gene matches. CDR3 in amino acids: CATSRDAGEGHGELFF. The CDR3 nucleotides read TGTGCCACCAGCAGAGATGCGGGAGAGGGGCACGGGGAGCTGTTTTTT.

This clonotype appeared a few times. The chain uses TRBV4-3 and TRBJ2-1, with D unresolved. V was trimmed by 8 bases and J by 2 bases, leaving 13 bases between them. The germline gives CDR1 LGHNA, CDR2 YSLEER. This CDR3 region has 14 residues. The DNA of the CDR3 is TGCGCCAGCCGACGGTGGTCTACCTACAATGAGCAGTTCTTC. This translates into CASRRWSTYNEQFF.

The V gene is TRBV18, the J gene TRBJ1-4; the D is unclear. V was pared by 5 bases and J by 6 bases, with 16 bases between. CDR1 is KGHSH, CDR2 LQKENI, per germline. CDR3 length equals 15 residues. CDR3: CASSGPKSRDEKLFF. CDR3 nucleotide sequence: TGTGCCAGCTCAGGGCCGAAGTCTCGGGATGAAAAACTGTTTTTT. The whole variable domain, filled in from reference TRBV18 and TRBJ1-4, reads NAGVMQNPRHLVRRRGQEARLRCSPMKGHSHVYWYRQLPEEGLKFMVYLQKENIIDESGMPKERFSAEFPKEGPSILRIQQVVRGDSAAYFCASSGPKSRDEKLFFGSGTQLSVL.

This clonotype has only a few counts. The chain has TRBV10-3 and TRBJ2-7; a possible D gene is TRBD2 (6 bases). V lost 10 bases and J lost 1, with 14 bases in between. CDR3 length: 13 amino acids. Germline assignment: CDR1 ENHRY and CDR2 SYGVKD. Written as DNA, the CDR3 is TGTGCCAAGGCCCGGGACTCGTCCTACGAGCAGTACGTC. Translation gives CAKARDSSYEQYV.

This clonotype was recorded a few times. The chain couples TRBV12-3 or TRBV12-4 to TRBJ2-1; the D gene is possibly TRBD1 (5 bases). The CDR3 is 16 amino acids. Trimming cost V 6 bases and J 0 bases, with 15 bases left between them. The chain's CDR3 is CASSPRGTSSYNEQFF. The CDR3 region has the DNA TGTGCCAGCAGCCCAAGGGGAACCAGCTCCTACAATGAGCAGTTCTTC.

The V call is TRBV9, the J call TRBJ2-3; D call uncertain. Germline V gene sequence: CDR1 SGDLS, CDR2 YYNGEE. V shed 2 bases and J shed 0 bases, with 10 bases lying between them. The CDR3 is made up of 15 amino acids. The CDR3 protein is CASSVEAPSTDTQYF. In DNA, the CDR3 is TGTGCCAGCAGCGTTGAGGCTCCTAGCACAGATACGCAGTATTTT.

This clonotype was seen more than once but under ten times. This chain connects TRBV7-2 to TRBJ2-3; 7 nucleotides line up with TRBD2. The CDR3 runs 17 residues. Trimming took 2 bases from V and 0 from J; bases not matched to a gene: 8. CDR1 is SGHTA, CDR2 FQGNSA, per germline. CDR3 coding DNA: TGTGCCAGCAGCTTAAGCCTACTAGCGTATAGCACAGATACGCAGTATTTT. Its protein product is CASSLSLLAYSTDTQYF. Variable domain in full (rest from reference TRBV7-2 and TRBJ2-3): GAGVSQSPSNKVTEKGKDVELRCDPISGHTALYWYRQSLGQGLEFLIYFQGNSAPDKSGLPSDRFSAERTGGSVSTLTIQRTQQEDSAVYLCASSLSLLAYSTDTQYFGPGTRLTVL.

The chain combines TRBV27 with TRBJ2-7; D is perhaps TRBD1 or TRBD2 (6 bases each). The CDR3 has 14 amino acids. V shed 5 bases and J shed 3 bases, with 14 bases lying between them. Germline lookup yields CDR1 MNHEY and CDR2 SMNVEV (reference sequence). For the CDR3, the DNA is TGTGCCAGCAGTCCGGGGGCCCCCGACTACGAGCAGTACGTC. It yields the protein CASSPGAPDYEQYV.

The table lists this clonotype with many counts. This chain links TRBV18 with TRBJ1-1, with D possibly TRBD1 on 5 matching bases. Germline loops: CDR1 KGHSH, CDR2 LQKENI. Trimming shortened V by 3 bases and J by 3 bases, and 8 bases separated the two germline ends. CDR3 length: 13 amino acids. Here the CDR3 DNA reads TGTGCCAGCTCACCCCAGGGTTACACTGAAGCTTTCTTT. Translated: CASSPQGYTEAFF. The whole variable domain, filled in from reference TRBV18 and TRBJ1-1, reads NAGVMQNPRHLVRRRGQEARLRCSPMKGHSHVYWYRQLPEEGLKFMVYLQKENIIDESGMPKERFSAEFPKEGPSILRIQQVVRGDSAAYFCASSPQGYTEAFFGQGTRLTVV.

The sample holds a few counts of this clonotype. The chain combines TRBV7-2 with TRBJ2-1, with 9 bases identical to TRBD2. The CDR3 covers 17 residues. Germline V CDR1 and CDR2: SGHTA, FQGNSA. The V and J ends lost 0 bases and 9 bases, in that order; junction bases with no gene match: 12. CDR3 nucleotides: TGTGCCAGCAGCTTAGCGATTGGTGTAGCGGGAGCTGTTGAGCAGTTCTTC. Protein sequence: CASSLAIGVAGAVEQFF.

The rearrangement joins TRBV25-1 to TRBJ2-7, with D uncertain. CDR1 is MGHDK and CDR2 is SYGVNS in the germline V gene. CDR3 length equals 13 residues. The V end was cut by 4 bases, the J end by 0 bases, with 7 bases between. The CDR3 spells CASSGSGSYEQYV. The CDR3 DNA is TGTGCCAGCAGTGGTTCGGGCTCCTACGAGCAGTACGTC.

V is TRBV6-1 and J is TRBJ2-2; D might be TRBD2 (6 bases). The CDR3 consists of 15 residues. Trimming stripped 6 bases from V and 4 bases from J, with 15 bases between. Germline values: CDR1 MNHNS, CDR2 SASEGT. The CDR3 sequence: CASSRIRRGTGELFF. Here the CDR3 DNA reads TGTGCCAGCAGCCGAATTCGGAGGGGCACCGGGGAGCTGTTTTTT.

This clonotype appeared many times. The chain recombines TRBV12-3 or TRBV12-4 with TRBJ2-1, with 7 positions matching TRBD1. Trimming removed 6 bases from V and 4 bases from J; junction bases left unmatched: 12. CDR3 length equals 16 residues. The CDR3 nucleotides read TGTGCCAGCAGGTCCCTAGGGGGCTCGAAGTACAATGAGCAGTTCTTC. Amino acids: CASRSLGGSKYNEQFF.

As to this clonotype: A read error may be the cause here, since a much bigger clone is one base away. V usage is TRBV29-1 and J usage is TRBJ1-4; D perhaps matches TRBD1 (5 bases). Trimming removed 7 bases at V and 8 bases at J, with 26 bases between. Germline lookup yields CDR1 SQVTM and CDR2 ANQGSEA. This CDR3 is built from 16 residues. The DNA of the CDR3 is TGCAGCGCCACTGCAGGGCCCGCGCCAATAAGCGAAAAACTGTTTTTT. Translation: CSATAGPAPISEKLFF.

The chain recombines TRBV28 with TRBJ2-5; TRBD1 might be the D (5 bases). The CDR3 loop spans 16 amino acids. The V gene lost 5 bases and the J gene lost 2 bases, with 18 bases spanning the gap. Looked up from germline, CDR1 is MDHEN and CDR2 is SYDVKM. CDR3 coding DNA: TGTGCCAGCAGTCCCGCCGGCAGGGTACCGCAAGAGACCCAGTACTTC. Translating gives CASSPAGRVPQETQYF.

V is TRBV9 and J is TRBJ2-5; D perhaps matches TRBD2 (5 bases). The CDR3 has 16 amino acids. Germline V gene lookup returns CDR1 SGDLS and CDR2 YYNGEE. V lost 2 bases and J 1 base, leaving 15 bases between the germline ends. CDR3 sequence (DNA): TGTGCCAGCAGCGTCGGAATTAGCGTGCGCCAAGAGACCCAGTACTTC. It yields the protein CASSVGISVRQETQYF. Full variable domain (outside the CDR3, taken from reference TRBV9 and TRBJ2-5): DSGVTQTPKHLITATGQRVTLRCSPRSGDLSVYWYQQSLDQGLQFLIQYYNGEERAKGNILERFSAQQFPDLHSELNLSSLELGDSALYFCASSVGISVRQETQYFGPGTRLLVL.

In this sample, this clonotype turned up a few times. This sequence joins TRBV28 and TRBJ2-3; maybe TRBD1 (6 bases). Trimming pared 6 bases from V and 10 bases from J, leaving 20 bases between. The CDR3 consists of 14 residues. The germline gives CDR1 MDHEN, CDR2 SYDVKM. DNA for the CDR3: TGTGCCAGCAGCCGAAACCTCGATGGGGGCCCGCAGTATTTT. Protein product: CASSRNLDGGPQYF.

This sequence joins TRBV20-1 and TRBJ2-1, with 13 bases that match TRBD2. Germline CDR1 reads DFQATT; CDR2 reads SNEGSKA (reference sequence). The CDR3 length is 15 residues. The V segment lost 6 bases and the J segment 9 bases; nucleotides outside the gene matches: 11. CDR3 sequence: CSAPKLGLAGTEQFF. The DNA of the CDR3 is TGCAGTGCGCCCAAGTTGGGACTAGCGGGAACTGAGCAGTTCTTC.

This clonotype was detected many times. V gene TRBV15 combines with J gene TRBJ2-2; possible D gene TRBD2, 5 bases. This CDR3 has 14 amino acids. CDR1 is LNHNV, CDR2 YYDKDF, per germline (reference sequence). Deletions cut 1 base from V and 6 bases from J, with 9 bases between. The CDR3: CATSRVLAAGELFF. DNA for the CDR3: TGTGCCACCAGCAGAGTTCTAGCCGCCGGGGAGCTGTTTTTT.

This clonotype was counted a few times. The chain joins TRBV15 to TRBJ2-1; 8 bases match TRBD2. CDR1 is LNHNV and CDR2 is YYDKDF in the germline V gene (reference sequence). CDR3 length: 16 amino acids. V shed 3 bases, J shed 5 bases, and the junction held 9 bases outside the gene matches. The CDR3 DNA reads as TGTGCCACCAGCAGCAGCGGGGGCACAACCCACAATGAGCAGTTCTTC. Its protein product is CATSSSGGTTHNEQFF.

The CDR3 DNA reads TGTGCCAGCAGGCGTCGTTTTAACTATGGCTACACCTTC. The encoded protein is CASRRRFNYGYTF. V usage is TRBV5-6 and J usage is TRBJ1-2; D gene ambiguous. CDR3 length: 13 amino acids. V lost 5 bases, J lost 1 base, and 9 bases lay in between. In germline, CDR1 is SGHDT, CDR2 YYEEEE.